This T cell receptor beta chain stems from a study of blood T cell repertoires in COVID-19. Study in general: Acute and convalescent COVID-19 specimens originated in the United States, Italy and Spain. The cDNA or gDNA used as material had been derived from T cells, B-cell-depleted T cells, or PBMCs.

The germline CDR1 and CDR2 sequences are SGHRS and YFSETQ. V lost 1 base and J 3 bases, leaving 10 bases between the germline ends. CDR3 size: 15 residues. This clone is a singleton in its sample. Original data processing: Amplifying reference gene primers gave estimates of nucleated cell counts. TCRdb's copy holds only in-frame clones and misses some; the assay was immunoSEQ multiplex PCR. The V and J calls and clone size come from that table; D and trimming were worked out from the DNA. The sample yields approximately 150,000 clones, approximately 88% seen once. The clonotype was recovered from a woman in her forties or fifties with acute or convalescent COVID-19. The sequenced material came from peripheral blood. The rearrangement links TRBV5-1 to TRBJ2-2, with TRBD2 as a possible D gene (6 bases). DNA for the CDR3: TGCGCCAGCAGCTTGACGGTAGCGGACACCGGGGAGCTGTTTTTT. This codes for CASSLTVADTGELFF.